This is a list of T cell receptor beta chains from one sample in a study of control samples from healthy donors and cancer patients. The protocol was immunoSEQ multiplex PCR, while the TCRdb copy is restricted to in-frame clones and leaves out a portion. The sample holds around 140,000 clones, about nine tenths seen once. Sample: blood. The source of these receptors is a man between 18 and 29 years old in good health. Both conserved end residues are part of each CDR3. D genes are given only for firm matches. Some rows have no size entry. The others give once, few or many, or a class for an expanded clone.

V: TRBV13; J: TRBJ2-1; size: NA; D: TRBD2; CDR3: CASSLRLAGNNEQFF; DNA: TGTGCCAGCAGCTTAAGACTAGCGGGCAACAATGAGCAGTTCTTC
V: TRBV19; J: TRBJ2-7; size: NA; D: NA; CDR3: CASSEGSYEQYF; DNA: TGTGCCAGTAGTGAGGGATCCTACGAGCAGTACTTC
V: TRBV27; J: TRBJ2-7; size: NA; D: NA; CDR3: CASSLSRNSEQYF; DNA: TGTGCCAGCAGTTTATCACGCAATTCCGAGCAGTACTTC
V: TRBV3-1/TRBV3-2; J: TRBJ1-2; size: NA; D: TRBD1; CDR3: CAAARQGLGYTF; DNA: TGTGCCGCAGCCCGACAGGGACTTGGCTACACCTTC
V: TRBV6-1; J: TRBJ2-3; size: NA; D: NA; CDR3: CASSATYREPTDTQYF; DNA: TGTGCCAGCAGTGCGACTTACAGGGAACCCACAGATACGCAGTATTTT
V: TRBV5-1; J: TRBJ1-5; size: many; D: NA; CDR3: CASSYSENQPQHF; DNA: TGCGCCAGCAGCTACAGCGAGAATCAGCCCCAGCATTTT
V: TRBV5-6; J: TRBJ2-5; size: NA; D: NA; CDR3: CASSMDPGSQETQYF; DNA: TGTGCCAGCAGCATGGATCCGGGAAGCCAAGAGACCCAGTACTTC
V: TRBV2; J: TRBJ1-6; size: NA; D: TRBD1; CDR3: CASSLLGTGRSPLHF; DNA: TGTGCCAGCTCATTATTGGGGACAGGGAGGTCACCCCTCCACTTT
V: TRBV24-1; J: TRBJ2-2; size: NA; D: TRBD2; CDR3: CATSYFSGVGGELFF; DNA: TGTGCCACCAGTTATTTTAGCGGGGTCGGCGGGGAGCTGTTTTTT
V: TRBV4-1; J: TRBJ2-5; size: once; D: TRBD1; CDR3: CASSQDKSDRGRGETQYF; DNA: TGCGCCAGCAGCCAAGATAAATCGGACAGGGGGCGCGGGGAGACCCAGTACTTC
V: TRBV5-1; J: TRBJ2-3; size: NA; D: NA; CDR3: CASAIAASTDTQYF; DNA: TGCGCCAGCGCCATAGCGGCTAGCACAGATACGCAGTATTTT
V: TRBV6-5; J: TRBJ2-7; size: NA; D: TRBD1; CDR3: CASSYRDSGSYEQYF; DNA: TGTGCCAGCAGTTACCGGGACAGTGGTTCCTACGAGCAGTACTTC
V: TRBV29-1; J: TRBJ1-2; size: NA; D: NA; CDR3: CSLRLGGRGGYGYTF; DNA: TGCAGCTTACGTCTGGGAGGGCGCGGGGGCTATGGCTACACCTTC
V: TRBV19; J: TRBJ2-2; size: NA; D: NA; CDR3: CASSTVPGELFF; DNA: TGTGCCAGTAGTACCGTCCCCGGGGAGCTGTTTTTT
V: TRBV5-4; J: TRBJ1-6; size: few; D: TRBD1; CDR3: CASSLQGARSPLHF; DNA: TGTGCCAGCAGCTTACAGGGGGCGCGATCACCCCTCCACTTT
V: TRBV10-3; J: TRBJ1-6; size: NA; D: TRBD1; CDR3: CALGQGPNSPLHF; DNA: TGTGCCCTCGGACAGGGCCCTAATTCACCCCTCCACTTT
V: TRBV2; J: TRBJ2-7; size: NA; D: NA; CDR3: CASSVNVVLNEQYF; DNA: TGTGCCAGCAGTGTTAACGTAGTCTTAAACGAGCAGTACTTC